This entry concerns a single T cell receptor beta chain. This sample was taken from a study of blood T cell repertoires in COVID-19. Study at large: Researchers got acute and convalescent COVID-19 samples from the United States, Italy and Spain. From T cells, B-cell-depleted T cells, or PBMCs came the material, which was cDNA or gDNA.

J lost 8 bases, V lost 4 bases, and 7 bases had no gene match. There are 14 residues in the CDR3. Germline V CDR1 and CDR2: KGHSH, LQKENI. Produced via immunoSEQ multiplex PCR; TCRdb's table is partial and in-frame only. The sample shows around 84,000 clones, about 80% of them seen only once. The clonotype originates from a woman between 40 and 55 years old with active or convalescent COVID-19. The gene calls are TRBV18 and TRBJ1-4; 7 nucleotides agree with TRBD1. The sample taken for sequencing was peripheral blood. The CDR3 bases are TGTGCCAGCTCACAGGAGACAGGGAAAGAAAAACTGTTTTTT. This gives the protein CASSQETGKEKLFF.